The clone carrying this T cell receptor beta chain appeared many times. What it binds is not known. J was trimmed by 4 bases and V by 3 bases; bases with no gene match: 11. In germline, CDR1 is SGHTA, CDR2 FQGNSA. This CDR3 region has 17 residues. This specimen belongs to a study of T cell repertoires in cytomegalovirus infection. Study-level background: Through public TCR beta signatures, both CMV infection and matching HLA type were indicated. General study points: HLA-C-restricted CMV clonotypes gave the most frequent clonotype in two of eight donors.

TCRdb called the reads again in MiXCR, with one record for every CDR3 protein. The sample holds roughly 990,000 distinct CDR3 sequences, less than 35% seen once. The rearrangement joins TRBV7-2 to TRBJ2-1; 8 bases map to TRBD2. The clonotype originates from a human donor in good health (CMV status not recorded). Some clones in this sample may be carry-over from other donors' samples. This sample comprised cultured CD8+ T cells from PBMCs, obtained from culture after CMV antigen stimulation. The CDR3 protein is CASSFRKVAGSYNEQFF. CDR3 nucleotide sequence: TGTGCCAGCAGCTTCAGGAAGGTAGCGGGGTCATACAATGAGCAGTTCTTC.